This passage covers 25 T cell receptor beta chains from one sample sequenced in a study of T-cell reconstitution after alpha-beta-depleted transplantation in children. The TCRbeta library was prepared with unique molecular identifiers. TCRdb fed the PCR reads into MiXCR, producing one record per CDR3 protein. The sample records some 140,000 distinct CDR3 sequences, 8% to 10% being singletons. Here the sequenced sample was PBMCs, mostly from graft donor cells, taken 180 days after TCRalphabeta/CD19-depleted stem cell transplant. The receptors derive from a girl under two years old who had a stem cell transplant for combined immunodeficiency, so the T cells may come from the graft donor.

This clonotype was recorded a few times. The chain carries TRBV11-2 and TRBJ2-7; tentative D call: TRBD2 (6 bases). The CDR3 has 14 amino acids. The V end lost 5 bases, the J end lost 3 bases, and 14 bases lay between the germline ends. Germline V gene data show CDR1 as SGHAT and CDR2 as FQNNGV. Here the CDR3 reads CASSLRGTDYEQYF. CDR3 DNA sequence: TGTGCCAGCAGCCTCCGGGGGACTGACTACGAGCAGTACTTC.

This clonotype has more than one count but fewer than ten. This rearrangement joins TRBV20-1 to TRBJ2-2; a possible D gene is TRBD1 (5 bases). Trimming cost V 3 bases and J 5 bases, with 13 bases left between them. CDR3 length equals 14 residues. Germline V gene data show CDR1 as DFQATT and CDR2 as SNEGSKA (reference sequence). Here the CDR3 DNA reads TGCAGTGCTAGTAGGCAGGGATATACCGGGGAGCTGTTTTTT. This translates into CSASRQGYTGELFF.

The CDR3 region is CASRRNVYEQYF. The CDR3 DNA sequence: TGCGCCAGCAGGCGGAATGTCTACGAGCAGTACTTC. This chain connects TRBV5-1 to TRBJ2-7; no reliable D call. CDR3 length: 12 amino acids. V lost 5 bases and J 3 bases, leaving 9 bases between the germline ends. CDR1 and CDR2 (germline): SGHRS, YFSETQ.

This clonotype came up a few times. The V gene is TRBV20-1, the J gene TRBJ2-5; D call uncertain. V gave up 5 bases and J gave up 5 bases, with 15 bases separating them. CDR3 size: 13 residues. From germline, CDR1 is DFQATT and CDR2 SNEGSKA (reference sequence). DNA of the CDR3: TGCAGTGCTGGCCTCGCAATCGAGGAGACCCAGTACTTC. Translation: CSAGLAIEETQYF.

At least ten counts were recorded for this clonotype. V gene TRBV7-8 combines with J gene TRBJ2-7; TRBD2 matches at 11 bases. CDR3 length: 15 residues. V was pared by 5 bases and J by 3 bases, with 6 bases of the junction left unmatched. In germline, CDR1 is SGHVS, CDR2 FQNEAQ. CDR3 amino acids: CASSLALAGVYEQYF. The CDR3 DNA sequence: TGTGCCAGCAGCCTGGCACTAGCGGGGGTCTACGAGCAGTACTTC. The entire variable domain, with the rest obtained from reference TRBV7-8 and TRBJ2-7, is as follows: GAGVSQSPRYKVAKRGQDVALRCDPISGHVSLFWYQQALGQGPEFLTYFQNEAQLDKSGLPSDRFFAERPEGSVSTLKIQRTQQEDSAVYLCASSLALAGVYEQYFGPGTRLTVT.

This clonotype was seen a handful of times. The V gene is TRBV28, the J gene TRBJ1-4; D is uncertain. V was pared by 2 bases and J by 5 bases, with 0 bases between. CDR1 is MDHEN, CDR2 SYDVKM, per germline. The CDR3 spans 11 residues. CDR3 amino acids: CASSLNEKLFF. Written as DNA, the CDR3 is TGTGCCAGCAGTTTAAATGAAAAACTGTTTTTT.

This clonotype was detected only a few times. J is TRBJ1-2 and V is TRBV20-1; 7 positions agree with TRBD1. Germline CDR1 and CDR2: DFQATT and SNEGSKA (reference sequence). The CDR3 is 17 residues long. The junction had 14 bases not matched to a gene; V was cut back by 0 bases and J by 4 bases. The CDR3 DNA follows: TGCAGTGCTAGAGATAGGGCGGGACAGCGGACCTCCTATGGCTACACCTTC. The encoded protein is CSARDRAGQRTSYGYTF.

This clonotype was seen only a few times. The rearrangement links TRBV12-3 or TRBV12-4 to TRBJ2-2; D is possibly TRBD1 (5 bases). V gave up 4 bases and J gave up 2 bases, with 11 bases separating them. This CDR3 spans 15 amino acids. CDR3 in amino acids: CASSSWTPNTGELFF. Written as DNA, the CDR3 is TGTGCCAGCAGTTCATGGACACCCAACACCGGGGAGCTGTTTTTT.

The chain uses TRBV29-1 and TRBJ2-2; TRBD2 might be the D (5 bases). V was shortened by 5 bases and J by 3 bases, with 16 bases between the two germline ends. This CDR3 is 15 amino acids long. CDR1 is SQVTM, CDR2 ANQGSEA, per germline. For the CDR3, the DNA is TGCAGCGTTAACGAGGGTTTCGGGGACACCGGGGAGCTGTTTTTT. Its translation: CSVNEGFGDTGELFF.

The gene calls are TRBV20-1 and TRBJ2-1; tentatively, D is TRBD2 (6 bases). There are 14 residues in the CDR3. V lost 3 bases and J lost 4, with 13 bases in between. The germline CDR1 and CDR2 sequences are DFQATT and SNEGSKA (reference sequence). This CDR3 reads CSASPGRGYNEQFF. CDR3 nucleotide sequence: TGCAGTGCTAGCCCCGGGAGAGGATACAATGAGCAGTTCTTC.

At least ten counts were recorded for this clonotype. J is TRBJ2-4 and V is TRBV5-5; D perhaps matches TRBD1 (6 bases). The CDR3 extends over 17 amino acids. Germline CDR1 SGHKS, CDR2 YYEKEE (reference sequence). V gave up 6 bases and J gave up 2 bases, with 21 bases separating them. For the CDR3, the DNA is TGTGCCAGCACCCTGCTTGGGGGCGAGAGAACCAAAAACATTCAGTACTTC. It is translated as CASTLLGGERTKNIQYF.

This clonotype turned up a few times. The chain recombines TRBV29-1 with TRBJ2-5, with 9 bases fitting TRBD1. CDR1 and CDR2 from the germline V gene are SQVTM and ANQGSEA. The J segment lost 5 bases and the V segment lost 6 bases, leaving 7 bases of the junction unmatched. The CDR3 is 13 residues long. The CDR3 spells CSVVTGGRETQYF. The CDR3 DNA sequence: TGCAGCGTGGTGACAGGGGGACGGGAGACCCAGTACTTC.

This chain links TRBV29-1 with TRBJ2-2; 9 positions agree with TRBD2. V shed 3 bases and J 6 bases; nucleotides not matched to a gene: 5. CDR1 and CDR2 from the germline V gene are SQVTM and ANQGSEA. This CDR3 spans 14 amino acids. This CDR3 reads CSVETSGGAGELFF. The CDR3 bases are TGCAGCGTTGAGACTAGCGGAGGGGCCGGGGAGCTGTTTTTT.

There are a few counts of this clonotype. The genes are TRBV9 and TRBJ2-7, with 11 bases identical to TRBD2. This CDR3 is built from 15 residues. The V segment lost 4 bases and the J segment 4 bases; nucleotides outside the gene matches: 7. Germline CDR1 reads SGDLS; CDR2 reads YYNGEE. Written as DNA, the CDR3 is TGTGCCAGCAGCCCCAGGGGGACTAGCGGTTACGAGCAGTACTTC. Protein: CASSPRGTSGYEQYF.

This clonotype was seen repeatedly, ten times or more. V and J are TRBV5-1 and TRBJ2-1; 10 nucleotides match TRBD1. Germline CDR1 and CDR2: SGHRS and YFSETQ. The CDR3 runs to 16 residues. With V trimmed by 0 bases and J by 4 bases, 4 bases remained unmatched. The chain's CDR3 is CASSLARQGAYNEQFF. CDR3 sequence (DNA): TGCGCCAGCAGCTTGGCCCGACAGGGGGCATACAATGAGCAGTTCTTC.

This clonotype has a handful of counts. The chain uses TRBV12-3 or TRBV12-4 and TRBJ2-3; D may correspond to TRBD1 or TRBD2 (5 bases each). V lost 5 bases, J lost 0 bases, and 9 bases lay in between. The CDR3 has 14 residues. In DNA form, the CDR3 reads TGTGCCAGCAGTACGGGGCTTAGCACAGATACGCAGTATTTT. It is translated as CASSTGLSTDTQYF.

The rearrangement links TRBV20-1 to TRBJ1-1, with D possibly being TRBD1 (6 bases). The CDR3 is 13 residues long. V lost 7 bases and J lost 1, with 13 bases in between. Germline CDR1 reads DFQATT; CDR2 reads SNEGSKA (reference sequence). The CDR3 loop is CSVKRGGNTEAFF. For the CDR3, the DNA is TGCAGTGTTAAGAGGGGGGGGAACACTGAAGCTTTCTTT.

As to this clonotype: A much larger clone is a single base away; this may be a read error. The chain is built from TRBV27 and TRBJ2-3; no firm D call. This CDR3 region has 16 residues. Trimming removed 2 bases from V and 5 bases from J, with 17 bases in between. Germline CDR1 is MNHEY and CDR2 is SMNVEV (reference sequence). In DNA form, the CDR3 reads TGTGCCAGCAGTTTAGCTGTGCGACTCTGGCGAGATACGCAGTATTTT. It encodes CASSLAVRLWRDTQYF.

The V and J genes are TRBV7-9 and TRBJ2-3; no definite D call. Germline-derived CDR1 and CDR2 are SEHNR and FQNEAQ (reference sequence). The CDR3 has 16 amino acids. Trimming shortened V by 4 bases and J by 4 bases, and 18 bases separated the two germline ends. The CDR3 bases are TGTGCCAGCAGCTCCAGAGCGACGACGAACGCAGATACGCAGTATTTT. It is translated as CASSSRATTNADTQYF.

This clonotype was seen many times. The gene calls are TRBV20-1 and TRBJ2-7; 8 bases line up with TRBD2. V dropped 5 bases and J dropped 0; count of bases not matched to a gene: 9. Germline lookup yields CDR1 DFQATT and CDR2 SNEGSKA (reference sequence). The CDR3 sequence is 15 residues long. This CDR3 is CSAFPRSGVSYEQYF. In DNA, the CDR3 is TGCAGTGCTTTCCCCCGTAGCGGGGTCTCCTACGAGCAGTACTTC.

This clonotype was observed a few times. The rearrangement uses TRBV5-4 and TRBJ2-5, with 11 positions matching TRBD2. In germline, CDR1 is SGHNT, CDR2 YYREEE (reference sequence). The CDR3 extends over 15 amino acids. The V and J ends lost 5 bases and 2 bases, in that order; junction bases with no gene match: 5. The CDR3 DNA reads as TGTGCCAGCAGTTCGGGACTAGCGGCTCAAGAGACCCAGTACTTC. It codes for CASSSGLAAQETQYF.

The genes are TRBV12-3 or TRBV12-4 and TRBJ2-5, with 7 bases lining up with TRBD2. The V and J ends lost 4 bases and 4 bases, in that order; junction bases with no gene match: 6. CDR3 length: 14 amino acids. The CDR3 is CASSSGGSPETQYF. CDR3 in DNA: TGTGCCAGCAGTTCTGGCGGGAGTCCAGAGACCCAGTACTTC.

The chain has TRBV24-1 and TRBJ1-2; D gene uncertain. The CDR3 runs to 14 residues. In germline, CDR1 is KGHDR, CDR2 SFDVKD. V gave up 4 bases and J gave up 9 bases, with 17 bases separating them. The CDR3: CATSDSSLVHSYTF. CDR3 nucleotides: TGTGCCACCAGTGACTCCTCTCTGGTCCATAGCTACACCTTC.

The chain combines TRBV30 with TRBJ1-5; no definite D call. The V and J ends lost 5 bases and 2 bases respectively, with 7 bases between them. The CDR3 contains 12 residues. CDR1 is GTSNPN, CDR2 SVGIG, per germline (reference sequence). CDR3 in amino acids: CAWAGGNQPQHF. The DNA of the CDR3 is TGTGCCTGGGCTGGGGGCAATCAGCCCCAGCATTTT.

The chain recombines TRBV20-1 with TRBJ2-1; 14 bases are a match to TRBD2. The length of the CDR3 is 15 residues. V was clipped by 5 bases and J by 7 bases; unmatched bases: 7. The germline V gene has CDR1 DFQATT and CDR2 SNEGSKA (reference sequence). The CDR3 spells CSAPRLAGGLNEQFF. Here the CDR3 DNA reads TGCAGTGCTCCACGACTAGCGGGGGGGCTGAATGAGCAGTTCTTC.